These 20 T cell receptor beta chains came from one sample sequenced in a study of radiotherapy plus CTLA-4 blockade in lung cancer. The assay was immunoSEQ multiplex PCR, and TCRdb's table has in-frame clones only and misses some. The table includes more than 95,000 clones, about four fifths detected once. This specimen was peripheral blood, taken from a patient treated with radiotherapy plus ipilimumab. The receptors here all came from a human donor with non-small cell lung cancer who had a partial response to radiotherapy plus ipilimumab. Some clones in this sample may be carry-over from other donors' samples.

CDR3 protein: CASMRRGVDTGELFF. DNA of the CDR3: TGTGCCAGCATGAGGAGGGGCGTGGACACCGGGGAGCTGTTTTTT. The chain couples TRBV2 to TRBJ2-2, with D possibly TRBD2 on 6 matching bases. The CDR3 covers 15 residues. With 7 bases removed from V and 3 bases from J, the gap between germline ends came to 15 bases. Looked up from germline, CDR1 is SNHLY and CDR2 is FYNNEI.

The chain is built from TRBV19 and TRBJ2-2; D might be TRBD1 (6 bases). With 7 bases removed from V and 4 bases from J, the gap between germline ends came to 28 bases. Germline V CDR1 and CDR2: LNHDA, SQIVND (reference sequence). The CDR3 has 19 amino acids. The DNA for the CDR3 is TGTGCCAGTACCATGAGGGCAGGGGTCAGAACCTTGGCCACCGGGGAGCTGTTTTTT. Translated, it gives CASTMRAGVRTLATGELFF.

For the CDR3, the DNA is TGTGCCACCAGCAGCCAGGGGGGTGGGATAGCTGTGGAGACCCAGTACTTC. Amino acids: CATSSQGGGIAVETQYF. This rearrangement joins TRBV15 to TRBJ2-5; perhaps TRBD1 as D (7 bases). V was shortened by 3 bases and J by 5 bases, with 22 bases between the two germline ends. This CDR3 has 17 amino acids. Germline CDR1 LNHNV, CDR2 YYDKDF (reference sequence).

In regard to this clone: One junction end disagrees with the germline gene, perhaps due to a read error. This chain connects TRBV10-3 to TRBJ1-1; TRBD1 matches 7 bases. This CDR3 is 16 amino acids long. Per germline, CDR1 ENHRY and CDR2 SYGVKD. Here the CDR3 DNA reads TGTGCCATCAGGGAGTTTTCCAGGGGGATGAACACTGAAGCTTTCTTT. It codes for CAIREFSRGMNTEAFF.

The CDR3 DNA reads as TGTGCCAGCAGCTTAGCACATAGCGGTAGGGGAGAGCAGTTCTTC. Its protein product is CASSLAHSGRGEQFF. This chain connects TRBV7-2 to TRBJ2-1, with a possible D match to TRBD2 (6 bases). Germline V gives CDR1 SGHTA, CDR2 FQGNSA. V was trimmed by 0 bases and J by 10 bases, leaving 16 bases between them. This CDR3 is built from 15 residues.

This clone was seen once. The CDR3 bases are TGCGCCAGCAGCCAAGCCGGGACAGGGTACGGCTACACCTTC. Protein sequence: CASSQAGTGYGYTF. The genes are TRBV4-1 and TRBJ1-2; TRBD1 agrees at 9 bases. Germline CDR1 is MGHRA and CDR2 is YSYEKL. The CDR3 extends over 14 amino acids. V trimming: 1 base; J trimming: 8 bases; junction bases outside the gene matches: 5.

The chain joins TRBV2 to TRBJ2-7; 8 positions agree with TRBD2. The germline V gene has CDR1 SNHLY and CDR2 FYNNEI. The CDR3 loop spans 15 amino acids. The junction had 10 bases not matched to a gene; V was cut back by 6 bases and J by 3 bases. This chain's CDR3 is CASRDLTSVYYEQYF. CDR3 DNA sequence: TGTGCCAGCAGGGACCTGACTAGCGTGTACTACGAGCAGTACTTC. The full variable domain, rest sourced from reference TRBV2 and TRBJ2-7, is EPEVTQTPSHQVTQMGQEVILRCVPISNHLYFYWYRQILGQKVEFLVSFYNNEISEKSEIFDDQFSVERPDGSNFTLKIRSTKLEDSAMYFCASRDLTSVYYEQYFGPGTRLTVT.

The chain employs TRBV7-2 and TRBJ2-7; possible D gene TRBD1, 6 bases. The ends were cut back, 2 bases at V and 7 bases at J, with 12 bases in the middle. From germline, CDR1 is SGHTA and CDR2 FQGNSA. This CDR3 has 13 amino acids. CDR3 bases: TGTGCCAGCAGCTTACAGGGGTCTTGGGAGCAGTACTTC. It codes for CASSLQGSWEQYF. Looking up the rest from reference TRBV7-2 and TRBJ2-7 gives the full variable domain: GAGVSQSPSNKVTEKGKDVELRCDPISGHTALYWYRQSLGQGLEFLIYFQGNSAPDKSGLPSDRFSAERTGGSVSTLTIQRTQQEDSAVYLCASSLQGSWEQYFGPGTRLTVT.

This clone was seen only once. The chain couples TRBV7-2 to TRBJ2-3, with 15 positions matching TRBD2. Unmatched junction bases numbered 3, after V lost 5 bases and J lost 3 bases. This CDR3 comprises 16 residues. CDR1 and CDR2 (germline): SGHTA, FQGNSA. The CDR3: CASSAGLAGGTDTQYF. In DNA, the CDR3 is TGTGCCAGCAGCGCCGGACTAGCGGGGGGGACAGATACGCAGTATTTT.

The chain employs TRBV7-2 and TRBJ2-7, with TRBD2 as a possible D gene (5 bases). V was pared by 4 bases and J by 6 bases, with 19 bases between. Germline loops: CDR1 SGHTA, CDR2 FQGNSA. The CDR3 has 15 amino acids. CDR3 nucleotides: TGTGCCAGCAGCTCGACCGGACCTCCGGCGGGCGAGCAGTACTTC. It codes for CASSSTGPPAGEQYF.

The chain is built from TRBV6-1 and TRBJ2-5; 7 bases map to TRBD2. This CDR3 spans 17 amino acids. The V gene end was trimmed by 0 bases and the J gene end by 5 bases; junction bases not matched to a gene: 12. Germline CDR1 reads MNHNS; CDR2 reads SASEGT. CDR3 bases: TGTGCCAGCAGTGAAGCCGGTAGCGGGCCCCCCTGGGAGACCCAGTACTTC. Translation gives CASSEAGSGPPWETQYF.

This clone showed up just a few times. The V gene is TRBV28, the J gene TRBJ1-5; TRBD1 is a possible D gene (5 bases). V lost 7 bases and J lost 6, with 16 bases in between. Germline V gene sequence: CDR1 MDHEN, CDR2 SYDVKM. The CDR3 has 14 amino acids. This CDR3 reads CASTYGGAGQPQHF. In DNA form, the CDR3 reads TGTGCCAGCACCTACGGGGGAGCGGGTCAGCCCCAGCATTTT.

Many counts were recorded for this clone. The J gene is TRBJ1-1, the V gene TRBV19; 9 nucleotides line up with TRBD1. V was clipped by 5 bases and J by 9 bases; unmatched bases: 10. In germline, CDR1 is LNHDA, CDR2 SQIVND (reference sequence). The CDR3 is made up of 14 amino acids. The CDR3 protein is CASSARTGALQAFF. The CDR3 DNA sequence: TGTGCCAGTAGTGCGAGGACAGGGGCCCTGCAAGCTTTCTTT. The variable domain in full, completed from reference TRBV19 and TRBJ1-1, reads DGGITQSPKYLFRKEGQNVTLSCEQNLNHDAMYWYRQDPGQGLRLIYYSQIVNDFQKGDIAEGYSVSREKKESFPLTVTSAQKNPTAFYLCASSARTGALQAFFGQGTRLTVV.

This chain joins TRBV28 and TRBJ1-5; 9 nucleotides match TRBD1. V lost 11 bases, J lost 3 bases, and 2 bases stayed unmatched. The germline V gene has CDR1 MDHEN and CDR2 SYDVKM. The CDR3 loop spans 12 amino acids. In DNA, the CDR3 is TGTGCCGGGACAGGGCCCAATCAGCCCCAGCATTTT. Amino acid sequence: CAGTGPNQPQHF.

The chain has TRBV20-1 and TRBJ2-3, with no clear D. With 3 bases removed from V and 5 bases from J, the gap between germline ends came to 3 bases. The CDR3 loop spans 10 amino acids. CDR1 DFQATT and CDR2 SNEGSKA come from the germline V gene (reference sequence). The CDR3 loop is CSASRDTQYF. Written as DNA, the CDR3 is TGCAGTGCTAGTCGAGATACGCAGTATTTT.

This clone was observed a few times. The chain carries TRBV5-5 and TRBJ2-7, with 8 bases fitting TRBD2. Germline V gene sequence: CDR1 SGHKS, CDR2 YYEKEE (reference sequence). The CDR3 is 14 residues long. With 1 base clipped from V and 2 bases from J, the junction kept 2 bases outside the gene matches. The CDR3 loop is CASSLSGGPYEQYF. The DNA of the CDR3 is TGTGCCAGCAGCTTGTCGGGGGGGCCCTACGAGCAGTACTTC.

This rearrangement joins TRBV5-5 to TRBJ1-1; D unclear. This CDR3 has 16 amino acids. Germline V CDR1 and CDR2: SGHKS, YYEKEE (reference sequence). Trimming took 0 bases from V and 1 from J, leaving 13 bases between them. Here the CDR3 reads CASSLGSALANTEAFF. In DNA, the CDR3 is TGTGCCAGCAGCTTGGGGAGCGCTTTGGCGAACACTGAAGCTTTCTTT.

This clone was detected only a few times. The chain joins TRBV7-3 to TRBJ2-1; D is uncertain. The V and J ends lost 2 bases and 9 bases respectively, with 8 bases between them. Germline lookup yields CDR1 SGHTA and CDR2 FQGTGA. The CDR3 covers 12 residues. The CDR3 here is CASSLVGGEQFF. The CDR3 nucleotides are TGTGCCAGCAGCTTAGTCGGCGGTGAGCAGTTCTTC.

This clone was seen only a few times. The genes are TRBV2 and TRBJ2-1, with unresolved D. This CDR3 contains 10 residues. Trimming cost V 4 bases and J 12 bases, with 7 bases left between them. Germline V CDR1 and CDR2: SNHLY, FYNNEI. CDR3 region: CASSVISQFF. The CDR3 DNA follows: TGTGCCAGCAGTGTAATTTCGCAGTTCTTC. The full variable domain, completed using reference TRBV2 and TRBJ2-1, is EPEVTQTPSHQVTQMGQEVILRCVPISNHLYFYWYRQILGQKVEFLVSFYNNEISEKSEIFDDQFSVERPDGSNFTLKIRSTKLEDSAMYFCASSVISQFFGPGTRLTVL.

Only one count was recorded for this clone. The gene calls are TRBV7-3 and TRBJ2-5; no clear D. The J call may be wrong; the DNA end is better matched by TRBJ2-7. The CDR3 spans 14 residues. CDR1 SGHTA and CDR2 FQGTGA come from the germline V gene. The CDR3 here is CASSFSQVDYEQYF. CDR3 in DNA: TGTGCCAGCAGCTTTAGCCAGGTTGACTACGAGCAGTACTTC.